The next 27 T cell receptor beta chains were all read from a single sample in a study of human T cells and chemical hapten exposure. The time point was: patch test 1, 2 weeks after DPC sensitization. Treatment specified: therapeutic diphenylcyclopropenone sensitization with weekly scalp DPC. MiXCR, run by TCRdb on the RACE reads, gives a single entry per CDR3 protein. The data hold tens of thousands of distinct CDR3 sequences, with about 10% observed a single time. The material was whole blood, obtained in connection with sensitization to the hapten diphenylcyclopropenone (DPC). All receptors come from a woman aged 45-60 years with alopecia areata. Some clones in this sample may be carry-over from other donors' samples.

This clonotype was counted between two and nine times. The V call is TRBV14, the J call TRBJ2-1; the match to TRBD2 covers 12 bases. With 0 bases clipped from V and 7 bases from J, the junction kept 7 bases outside the gene matches. The CDR3 is 17 amino acids. Germline CDR1 and CDR2: SGHDN and FVKESK. This CDR3 reads CASSQERLAGVVNEQFF. DNA of the CDR3: TGTGCCAGCAGCCAAGAAAGACTAGCGGGAGTTGTGAATGAGCAGTTCTTC.

The rearrangement uses TRBV3-1 and TRBJ2-1; 10 nucleotides align to TRBD2. Per the germline V gene, CDR1 is LGHDT and CDR2 is YNNKEL (reference sequence). Germline trimming cut 1 base from V and 2 bases from J; bases unmatched to any gene: 14. The CDR3 consists of 20 residues. The CDR3 nucleotides are TGTGCCAGCAGCCAAGTTGTTGGGACTAGCGTAGAGGCCCCCTACAATGAGCAGTTCTTC. As protein: CASSQVVGTSVEAPYNEQFF.

This clonotype was found many times. This sequence joins TRBV18 and TRBJ1-1, with 7 bases matching TRBD1. The length of the CDR3 is 14 residues. With 3 bases clipped from V and 2 bases from J, the junction kept 3 bases outside the gene matches. CDR1 and CDR2 from the germline V gene are KGHSH and LQKENI. CDR3 bases: TGTGCCAGCTCACCTAACAGGGGCAACACTGAAGCTTTCTTT. This translates into CASSPNRGNTEAFF.

This clonotype has a count of ten or more. The V gene is TRBV5-1, the J gene TRBJ2-5, with 12 positions matching TRBD2. The V gene's germline CDR1 is SGHRS and CDR2 YFSETQ. This CDR3 is 15 amino acids long. Trimming removed 4 bases from V and 2 bases from J; junction bases left unmatched: 3. The CDR3, as DNA: TGCGCCAGCAGCGGGGGGACTAGCGGGCAAGAGACCCAGTACTTC. Its translation: CASSGGTSGQETQYF.

This clonotype has just a few counts. The chain combines TRBV29-1 with TRBJ1-1, with D uncertain. CDR1 and CDR2 (germline): SQVTM, ANQGSEA. There are 10 residues in the CDR3. The ends were cut back, 5 bases at V and 5 bases at J, with 6 bases in the middle. CDR3 protein: CSVTRTEAFF. CDR3 nucleotide sequence: TGCAGCGTTACCCGAACTGAAGCTTTCTTT.

This clonotype was recorded at least ten times. The CDR3 here is CASSLSLSEISNYGYTF. The CDR3 DNA is TGTGCCAGCAGTTTATCACTTTCCGAGATCTCTAACTATGGCTACACCTTC. The chain combines TRBV28 with TRBJ1-2; D uncertain. CDR3 length equals 17 residues. V gave up 1 base and J gave up 0 bases, with 15 bases separating them. Germline V gene data show CDR1 as MDHEN and CDR2 as SYDVKM.

As to this clonotype: The junction differs from germline at one of its ends, possibly a read error. The V call is TRBV10-3, the J call TRBJ2-7; D remains unclear. CDR1 and CDR2 (germline): ENHRY, SYGVKD. The CDR3 consists of 12 residues. The CDR3 DNA is TGTGCCATCAGTGCATCCGGGCCCCCCTCGGACTTC. Its translation: CAISASGPPSDF.

This clonotype was counted many times. The V and J genes are TRBV19 and TRBJ2-1, with a tentative D call TRBD2 (7 bases). CDR1 and CDR2 from the germline V gene are LNHDA and SQIVND (reference sequence). The CDR3 runs 17 residues. V lost 3 bases to trimming and J lost 5 bases, with 20 bases between them. The CDR3 nucleotides are TGTGCCAGTAGTATCCTCGGTGTCGGGGGGCGCGACAATGAGCAGTTCTTC. Its translation: CASSILGVGGRDNEQFF.

This chain joins TRBV20-1 and TRBJ2-3, with 7 bases that match TRBD2. The CDR3 extends over 15 amino acids. The germline gives CDR1 DFQATT, CDR2 SNEGSKA (reference sequence). With 6 bases clipped from V and 3 bases from J, the junction kept 12 bases outside the gene matches. CDR3: CSALVGAGATDTQYF. CDR3 DNA sequence: TGCAGTGCCCTCGTTGGGGCGGGAGCGACAGATACGCAGTATTTT.

The gene calls are TRBV5-5 and TRBJ2-2, with 7 nucleotides matching TRBD1. Germline V gene data show CDR1 as SGHKS and CDR2 as YYEKEE (reference sequence). V lost 2 bases to trimming and J lost 2 bases; unmatched junction nucleotides: 6. The CDR3 covers 16 residues. CDR3 amino acids: CASSFRGQRNTGELFF. CDR3 nucleotide sequence: TGTGCCAGCAGCTTCCGGGGACAGAGAAACACCGGGGAGCTGTTTTTT.

This chain joins TRBV7-2 and TRBJ2-7, with D uncertain. The germline V gene encodes CDR1 SGHTA and CDR2 FQGNSA. The CDR3 has 15 amino acids. Trimming pared 1 base from V and 4 bases from J, leaving 14 bases between. The CDR3 protein is CASSLVSGPGYEQYF. CDR3 DNA: TGTGCCAGCAGCTTAGTTTCGGGCCCCGGGTACGAGCAGTACTTC.

This clonotype has ten or more counts. The chain combines TRBV29-1 with TRBJ1-5; D gene unclear. This CDR3 spans 14 amino acids. Germline V gene data show CDR1 as SQVTM and CDR2 as ANQGSEA. Trimming removed 4 bases at V and 3 bases at J, with 13 bases between. The CDR3 DNA reads as TGCAGCGTTGCCGCTGTGGGGATCAATCAGCCCCAGCATTTT. Translated, it gives CSVAAVGINQPQHF.

This clonotype has ten or more counts. The J gene is TRBJ1-4, the V gene TRBV7-9; no firm D call. Germline CDR1 is SEHNR and CDR2 is FQNEAQ (reference sequence). V shed 4 bases and J shed 5 bases, with 11 bases lying between them. The CDR3 extends over 14 amino acids. Written as DNA, the CDR3 is TGTGCCAGCAGCTGGGTGGCTGAAAATGAAAAACTGTTTTTT. This gives the protein CASSWVAENEKLFF. The entire variable domain, with the rest obtained from reference TRBV7-9 and TRBJ1-4, is as follows: DTGVSQNPRHKITKRGQNVTFRCDPISEHNRLYWYRQTLGQGPEFLTYFQNEAQLEKSRLLSDRFSAERPKGSFSTLEIQRTEQGDSAMYLCASSWVAENEKLFFGSGTQLSVL.

This clonotype came up many times. The rearrangement uses TRBV7-6 and TRBJ2-2, with TRBD1 as a possible D gene (6 bases). CDR1 is SGHVS, CDR2 FNYEAQ, per germline. Trimming cost V 11 bases and J 5 bases, with 12 bases left between them. The CDR3 covers 12 residues. CDR3 DNA sequence: TGTGCCGGGAAGGGGGTAACCGGGGAGCTGTTTTTT. Translation gives CAGKGVTGELFF. The full variable domain, in which reference TRBV7-6 and TRBJ2-2 provide the parts outside the CDR3, is GAGVSQSPRYKVTKRGQDVALRCDPISGHVSLYWYRQALGQGPEFLTYFNYEAQQDKSGLPNDRFSAERPEGSISTLTIQRTEQRDSAMYRCAGKGVTGELFFGEGSRLTVL.

This clonotype was counted ten times or more. J is TRBJ2-3 and V is TRBV7-9, with D unclear. Germline CDR1 SEHNR, CDR2 FQNEAQ (reference sequence). Trimming pared 0 bases from V and 4 bases from J, leaving 5 bases between. There are 13 residues in the CDR3. The CDR3 spells CASSLANPDTQYF. CDR3 DNA: TGTGCCAGCAGCTTAGCCAACCCAGATACGCAGTATTTT.

This clonotype was detected a few times. The chain has TRBV5-1 and TRBJ2-6, with no clear D. The V gene's germline CDR1 is SGHRS and CDR2 YFSETQ. V dropped 6 bases and J dropped 0 bases, with 10 bases sitting between them. The length of the CDR3 is 15 residues. The CDR3 sequence: CASKWSASGANVLTF. The CDR3 region has the DNA TGCGCCAGCAAATGGTCGGCCTCTGGGGCCAACGTCCTGACTTTC.

The rearrangement joins TRBV6-6 to TRBJ2-3; D is unresolved. The CDR3 totals 16 residues. Germline V gives CDR1 MNHNY, CDR2 SVGAGI (reference sequence). The V and J ends lost 2 bases and 5 bases respectively, with 17 bases between them. The DNA for the CDR3 is TGTGCCAGCAGTTACGAGTTTGGGTCAGTTTTAGATACGCAGTATTTT. It translates to CASSYEFGSVLDTQYF.

In DNA, the CDR3 is TGTGCCAGCAGTGCCGGGACTAGATCGTCCTACGAGCAGTACTTC. It is translated as CASSAGTRSSYEQYF. This chain connects TRBV25-1 to TRBJ2-7, with 8 bases fitting TRBD2. With 4 bases clipped from V and 1 base from J, the junction kept 6 bases outside the gene matches. CDR1 and CDR2 from the germline V gene are MGHDK and SYGVNS. The CDR3 has 15 amino acids.

This clonotype was detected a few times. Given the absence of the conserved phenylalanine or tryptophan at the CDR3 end, a read error is likely. The J gene is TRBJ1-1, the V gene TRBV20-1; tentative D call: TRBD1 (5 bases). Trimming took 0 bases from V and 11 from J, leaving 16 bases between them. Germline loops: CDR1 DFQATT, CDR2 SNEGSKA (reference sequence). The CDR3 totals 13 residues. The CDR3 spells CSARDRRGVKAFL. The CDR3 bases are TGCAGTGCTAGAGATAGACGGGGGGTGAAGGCTTTCCTT.

In its sample, this clonotype was seen many times. The V call is TRBV3-1, the J call TRBJ1-2; no clear D. The CDR3 loop spans 14 amino acids. CDR1 and CDR2 from the germline V gene are LGHDT and YNNKEL (reference sequence). With 3 bases removed from V and 13 bases from J, the gap between germline ends came to 21 bases. CDR3 region: CASSQARAGPVATF. In DNA form, the CDR3 reads TGTGCCAGCAGCCAGGCGAGGGCGGGCCCCGTTGCCACCTTC. Filled out from reference TRBV3-1 and TRBJ1-2, the complete variable domain reads DTAVSQTPKYLVTQMGNDKSIKCEQNLGHDTMYWYKQDSKKFLKIMFSYNNKELIINETVPNRFSPKSPDKAHLNLHINSLELGDSAVYFCASSQARAGPVATFGSGTRLTVV.

This clonotype was seen once. The V gene is TRBV29-1, the J gene TRBJ1-1; perhaps TRBD1 as D (5 bases). CDR3 size: 16 residues. Trimming took 2 bases from V and 1 from J, leaving 17 bases between them. Germline V gene data show CDR1 as SQVTM and CDR2 as ANQGSEA. The CDR3 loop is CSVERAGRLGNTEAFF. The CDR3, as DNA: TGCAGCGTTGAACGTGCAGGGCGTCTAGGGAACACTGAAGCTTTCTTT.

This clonotype was counted many times. This sequence joins TRBV11-2 and TRBJ2-1; D call uncertain. Trimming removed 0 bases at V and 5 bases at J, with 17 bases between. The CDR3 sequence is 17 residues long. Germline CDR1 SGHAT, CDR2 FQNNGV. In nucleotides, the CDR3 is TGTGCCAGCAGCTTAGATACGGCTCCTCTTGGGGACAATGAGCAGTTCTTC. It specifies CASSLDTAPLGDNEQFF.

The CDR3 nucleotides read TGTGCCAGCTCGCAGGGCGGAAGAGAAAAACTGTTTTTT. This gives the protein CASSQGGREKLFF. The chain recombines TRBV18 with TRBJ1-4; D possibly corresponds to TRBD1 (5 bases). Germline-derived CDR1 and CDR2 are KGHSH and LQKENI. V was trimmed by 6 bases and J by 8 bases, leaving 13 bases between them. The CDR3 is 13 residues long.

V usage is TRBV4-2 and J usage is TRBJ2-1; 9 bases fit TRBD2. V was pared by 1 base and J by 2 bases, with 6 bases of the junction left unmatched. This CDR3 has 17 amino acids. CDR1 and CDR2 (germline): LGHNA, YNFKEQ. CDR3: CASSQGAGTSPYNEQFF. DNA of the CDR3: TGTGCCAGCAGCCAAGGAGCAGGGACTAGCCCCTACAATGAGCAGTTCTTC.

This clonotype showed up just a few times. The chain employs TRBV5-1 and TRBJ1-1; D not resolved. Trimming took 4 bases from V and 4 from J, leaving 23 bases between them. The V gene's germline CDR1 is SGHRS and CDR2 YFSETQ. The CDR3 spans 17 residues. The CDR3 protein is CASSREPRASRSTEAFF. DNA of the CDR3: TGCGCCAGCAGCCGAGAACCTAGGGCGTCACGGTCCACTGAAGCTTTCTTT.

This clonotype was counted only a few times. The gene calls are TRBV29-1 and TRBJ1-1; D gene unclear. With 6 bases removed from V and 3 bases from J, the gap between germline ends came to 14 bases. CDR3 size: 13 residues. Germline CDR1 SQVTM, CDR2 ANQGSEA. CDR3 in amino acids: CSVQRLRDTEAFF. The CDR3 DNA follows: TGCAGCGTCCAGAGGTTGCGGGACACTGAAGCTTTCTTT.

The chain combines TRBV20-1 with TRBJ2-7; TRBD2 aligns across 8 bases. The V segment lost 1 base and the J segment 2 bases; nucleotides outside the gene matches: 1. CDR1 and CDR2 (germline): DFQATT, SNEGSKA (reference sequence). This CDR3 has 13 residues. In nucleotides, the CDR3 is TGCAGTGCTAGAGTTAGCGGGGCCTACGAGCAGTACTTC. Translated: CSARVSGAYEQYF.